This T cell receptor (beta chain) was profiled in a study of blood T cell repertoires in COVID-19. Per the original methods: Amplifying reference gene primers gave estimates of nucleated cell counts. Generated by immunoSEQ multiplex PCR, the TCRdb table keeps only in-frame clones and is missing some. The DNA gave D and trimming, while V, J and clone size come from that table. The table shows around 35,000 clones, with about 88% occurring only once. The sample holds one count of this clone. Sample: peripheral blood. This TCR derives from a man in his 60s with active COVID-19.

The CDR3 region is CASSTGQGGTEAFF. The DNA for the CDR3 is TGTGCCAGCAGCACAGGACAGGGAGGGACTGAAGCTTTCTTT. This sequence joins TRBV13 and TRBJ1-1, with TRBD1 identical over 8 bases. J was trimmed by 5 bases and V by 5 bases; bases with no gene match: 7. There are 14 residues in the CDR3. Germline lookup yields CDR1 PRHDT and CDR2 FYEKMQ (reference sequence).